This T cell receptor beta chain was retrieved from a study of cytomegalovirus exposure and HLA in healthy donors. Study at large: About 179 million T cells yielded around 120 million unique TCR beta sequences in earlier analysis. Study-wide points: Roughly uniform depth of sequencing across donors was assumed in presence/absence analyses. Reportedly, a later analysis found an Asian-associated ancestry cluster had fewer N-insertions than the roughly 700-donor mean. Sequencing had likely introduced a cluster of highly shared sequence variants as an artifact.

This clone was recorded only once. Antigen: not known. The primer mix had 60 Vbeta and 13 Jbeta primers. Clones were read by immunoSEQ multiplex PCR, and TCRdb kept only the in-frame ones, dropping some. The sample consists of around 200,000 clones, around 80% of them appearing once. Sequencing was performed on PBMCs. This TCR was sampled from a woman between 45 and 60 years old in good health and CMV-seronegative.

The CDR3 sequence is CASRTGSPRNYNEQFF. CDR3 sequence (DNA): TGTGCCAGCAGGACAGGTTCCCCCAGAAACTACAATGAGCAGTTCTTC. The rearrangement joins TRBV25-1 to TRBJ2-1; maybe TRBD1 (6 bases). The V end was cut by 6 bases, the J end by 3 bases, with 18 bases between. The germline gives CDR1 MGHDK, CDR2 SYGVNS. The CDR3 has 16 amino acids.